This paragraph reports one T cell receptor (beta chain). Its cognate antigen has yet to be identified. No base quality information exists; no much larger clone differs at one position. This specimen's time point label, interpreted: week 5, during vaccination. Every vaccine dose consisted of 300 ug of a 20-mer mutant IDH1 peptide in Montanide, administered subcutaneously together with topical imiquimod. Donors had newly diagnosed WHO grade 3 or 4 IDH1-mutant astrocytomas with loss of nuclear ATRX. The samples were drawn from NOA16, a multicentre, single-arm, open-label phase I trial in Germany that tested a mutant IDH1 peptide vaccine in humans for the first time. Genomic DNA for TCRB sequencing was extracted from EDTA blood using the DNeasy Blood and Tissue Kit. This sample is drawn from a study of a mutant IDH1 vaccine in newly diagnosed glioma (dated by TCRdb to about 2021). Regarding the research as a whole: Eight vaccinations were administered to patients in weeks 1, 3, 5, 7, 11, 15, 19 and 23, corresponding to visits V03 through V10. Longitudinal TCRB deep sequencing was performed for roughly 27 treated patients wherever samples were available for exploratory analyses. Of the roughly 34 treated patients, approximately 62% were male and 37.5% were female, and a mean age of 40.4 years was recorded. Before enrollment, most patients had been given radiochemotherapy with temozolomide as standard therapy, while the rest had received either radiotherapy alone or temozolomide alone. Vaccination began 4-6 weeks after radiotherapy alone, or alongside temozolomide cycles in the chemotherapy-containing groups. Six visits were used for peripheral blood collection: V03 (baseline), V05, V07, V10, V12 and V13. The paper's findings and limits, for the study overall: Pseudoprogression seemed to be unrelated to changes in the top peripheral T cell clonotypes found by TCRB sequencing. PBMC samples for TCRB deep sequencing were selected based on availability. Immune responses induced by the vaccine were seen in more than 85% of patients across multiple MHC alleles. The authors noted that analyses of patient blood samples could not be reproduced because of sample limitations.

Library creation used the immunoSEQ multiplex PCR assay. Rearranged TCR beta chain sequences were amplified with the hsTCRB Kit following the manufacturer's protocol. TCRB libraries were sequenced on an Illumina MiSeq. As for how the authors treated the data: The proprietary platform of the kit vendor was used for demultiplexing, trimming and gene mapping. The clones in this table, taken by TCRdb from immuneACCESS, are in-frame only. Not every clone is retained; where verified, under half of the shortfall comes from an unresolved V gene, and the cause of the rest is unknown. V and J calls plus clone size are reproduced from that table; the DNA served to infer D and trimming. The sample contains roughly 54,000 clones, 75% to 85% of them found a single time. The top ten hold roughly 3.5% of the sample. Reading from cysteine to phenylalanine, the CDR3 counts 13 amino acids. The entry retains the CDR3 DNA only, 39 bases that are in frame from base 1. V trim: 4 bases; J trim: 4 bases; unmatched bases: 0. The germline V gene gives CDR1 as SGHRS and CDR2 as YFSETQ.

Sequenced material: PBMCs, taken from a glioma patient whose treatment included an IDH1 peptide vaccine. The TCR originated in a man aged 25-45 years with glioma. The chain links TRBV5-1 with TRBJ2-7, with 12 bases in between that match TRBD2. The CDR3 sequence is CASSGLAGYEQYF. The nucleotides read TGCGCCAGCAGCGGACTAGCGGGGTACGAGCAGTACTTC.